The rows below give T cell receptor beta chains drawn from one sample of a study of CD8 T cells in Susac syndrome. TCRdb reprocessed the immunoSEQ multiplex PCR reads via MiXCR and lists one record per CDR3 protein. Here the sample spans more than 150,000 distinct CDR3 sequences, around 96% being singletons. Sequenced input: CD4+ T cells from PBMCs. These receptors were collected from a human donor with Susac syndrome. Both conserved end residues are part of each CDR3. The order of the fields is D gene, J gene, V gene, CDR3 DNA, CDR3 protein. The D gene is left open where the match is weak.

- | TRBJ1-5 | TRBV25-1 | TGTGCCAGCAGTGTGCAGGGGAAGGATCAGCCCCAGCATTTT | CASSVQGKDQPQHF
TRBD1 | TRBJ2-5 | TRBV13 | TGTGCCAGCAGCCCTCGACAGGGGCGAGCAGAAGAGACCCAGTACTTC | CASSPRQGRAEETQYF
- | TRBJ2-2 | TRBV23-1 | TGCGCCAGCGTCGTGCGGGAACAGGCCATGGACACCGGGGAGCTGTTTTTT | CASVVREQAMDTGELFF
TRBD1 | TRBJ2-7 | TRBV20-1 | TGCAGTCCGACAAACAGACAGGGGCTGGGGGAGCAGTACTTC | CSPTNRQGLGEQYF
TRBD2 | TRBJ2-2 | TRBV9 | TGTGCCAGCAGCCCGCGGACTAGCGGGGGAGGTACCGGGGAGCTGTTTTTT | CASSPRTSGGGTGELFF
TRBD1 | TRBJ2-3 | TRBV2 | TGTGCCAGCAGTCCCACAGGGGGCTACGCTCCTTTT | CASSPTGGYAPF
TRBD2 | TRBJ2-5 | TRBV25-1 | TGTGCCAGCAGTGAACCCCTACTAGCGAAAGAGACCCAGTACTTC | CASSEPLLAKETQYF
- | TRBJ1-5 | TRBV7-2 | TGTGCCAGTCAGCCCCAGCATTTT | CASQPQHF
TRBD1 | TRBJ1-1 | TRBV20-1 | TGCAGTGCTGCACAGGGGGCCCGGACTGAAGCTTTCTTT | CSAAQGARTEAFF
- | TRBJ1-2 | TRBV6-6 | TGTGCCAGCAGTCCCTACATAGAAGGAGATGGCTACACCTTC | CASSPYIEGDGYTF
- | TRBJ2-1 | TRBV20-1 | TGCAGTGCTCCCCAACGGACTCTGGACAATGAGCAGTTCTTC | CSAPQRTLDNEQFF
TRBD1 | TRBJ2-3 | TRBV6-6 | TGTGCCAGCAGGTACAGGTTGGACAGGGGGAAGTATTTT | CASRYRLDRGKYF